This TCR beta chain appears in the sequencing data of a study of Graves' ophthalmopathy and Graves' hyperthyroidism. Amplifying from RNA transcripts, the study obtained TCR beta CDR3 regions. HTBI-primed RT-PCR formed the first round, and a multiplex PCR formed the second. TCRdb processed the multiplex PCR reads anew with MiXCR; each CDR3 protein has one entry. This sample yields tens of thousands of distinct CDR3 sequences, of which 50% are seen a single time; approximately 24% belongs to the top ten. Stable hyperthyroid donors showed no ophthalmopathy during 18 months follow-up. Patients newly diagnosed with hyperthyroidism, under 2 months' duration, were aged 18 to 65, the study reports. Clinical symptoms, serum thyroxine, TRAb, thyroid ultrasound and orbital computed tomography determined diagnosis. 10 ml of fresh blood yielded the PBMCs by density gradient. Input material: peripheral blood. This receptor was obtained from an adult woman with stable Graves' hyperthyroidism.

The CDR3 nucleotides are TGTGCCAGCGGGAAGACTGAAGGAAACACCATATATTTT. Translating gives CASGKTEGNTIYF. This chain links TRBV10-3 with TRBJ1-3; no reliable D call. CDR1 ENHRY and CDR2 SYGVKD come from the germline V gene. CDR3 length equals 13 residues. Trimming removed 10 bases at V and 4 bases at J, with 14 bases between.